The entry below gives a single TCR beta chain sequence along with its context. The data originate from a study of T-cell reconstitution after alpha-beta-depleted transplantation in children. A TCRbeta library incorporating unique molecular identifiers was prepared. TCRdb re-analysed the PCR reads in MiXCR, keeping a single row per CDR3 protein. The table records about 610,000 distinct CDR3 sequences, roughly a tenth of them present only once. Germline values: CDR1 SEHNR, CDR2 FQNEAQ (reference sequence). This CDR3 has 15 residues. V gave up 6 bases and J gave up 2 bases, with 17 bases separating them.

The chain couples TRBV7-9 to TRBJ2-7; the D gene is possibly TRBD2 (8 bases). The source is a human donor who donated a stem cell graft to a child with acute myeloid leukemia. The sequencing used PBMCs from the stem cell graft donor, collected from the stem cell graft. CDR3 bases: TGTGCCAGCAGTGACGGGGGGGACAGACCCTACGAGCAGTACTTC. Protein: CASSDGGDRPYEQYF.